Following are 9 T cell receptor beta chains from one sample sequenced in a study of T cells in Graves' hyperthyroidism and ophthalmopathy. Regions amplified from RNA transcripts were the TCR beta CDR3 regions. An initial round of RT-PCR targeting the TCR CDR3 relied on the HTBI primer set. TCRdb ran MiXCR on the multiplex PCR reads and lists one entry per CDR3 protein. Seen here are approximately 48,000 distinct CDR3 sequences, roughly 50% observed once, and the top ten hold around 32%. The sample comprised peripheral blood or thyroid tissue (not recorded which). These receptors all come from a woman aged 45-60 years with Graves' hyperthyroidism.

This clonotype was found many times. CDR3: CASSLAPSGPLSYEQYF. Written as DNA, the CDR3 is TGTGCCAGCAGCTTAGCCCCAAGTGGGCCCCTATCCTACGAGCAGTACTTC. This rearrangement joins TRBV7-9 to TRBJ2-7; D is undetermined. Germline V CDR1 and CDR2: SEHNR, FQNEAQ (reference sequence). Trimming cost V 0 bases and J 1 base, with 16 bases left between them. The CDR3 has 17 amino acids.

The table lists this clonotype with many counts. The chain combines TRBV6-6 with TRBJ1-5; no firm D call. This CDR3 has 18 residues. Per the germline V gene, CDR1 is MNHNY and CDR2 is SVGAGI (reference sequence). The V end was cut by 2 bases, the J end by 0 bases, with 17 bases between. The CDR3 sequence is CASSYPRGASYSNQPQHF. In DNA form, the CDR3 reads TGTGCCAGCAGTTACCCCCGCGGAGCGAGTTATAGCAATCAGCCCCAGCATTTT.

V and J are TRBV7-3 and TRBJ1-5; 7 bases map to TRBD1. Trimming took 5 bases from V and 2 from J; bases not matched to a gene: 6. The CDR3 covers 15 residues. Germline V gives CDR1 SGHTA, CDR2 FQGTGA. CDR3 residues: CASSPQGVGNQPQHF. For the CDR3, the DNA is TGTGCCAGCAGCCCCCAGGGGGTGGGCAATCAGCCCCAGCATTTT.

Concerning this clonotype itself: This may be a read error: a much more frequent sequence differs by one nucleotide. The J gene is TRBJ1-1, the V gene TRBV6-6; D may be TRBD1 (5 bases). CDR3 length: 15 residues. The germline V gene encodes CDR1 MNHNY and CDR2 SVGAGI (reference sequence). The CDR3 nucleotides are TGTGCCAGCAGCCCTGGGGCAGGCGCGAACACTGAAGCTTCCTTT. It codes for CASSPGAGANTEASF.

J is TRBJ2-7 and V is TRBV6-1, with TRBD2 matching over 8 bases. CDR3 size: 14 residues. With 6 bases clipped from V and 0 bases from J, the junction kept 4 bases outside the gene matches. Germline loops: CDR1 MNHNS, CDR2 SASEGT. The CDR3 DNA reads TGTGCCAGCAGACCTAGCGGGCACTCCTACGAGCAGTACTTC. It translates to CASRPSGHSYEQYF.

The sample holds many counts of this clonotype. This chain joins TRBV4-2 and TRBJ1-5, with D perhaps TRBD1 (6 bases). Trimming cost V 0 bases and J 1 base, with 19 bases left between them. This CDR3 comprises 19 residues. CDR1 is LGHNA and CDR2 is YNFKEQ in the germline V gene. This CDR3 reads CASSQDPYRGRGSNQPQHF. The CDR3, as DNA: TGTGCCAGCAGCCAAGACCCTTACCGGGGCAGGGGAAGCAATCAGCCCCAGCATTTT.

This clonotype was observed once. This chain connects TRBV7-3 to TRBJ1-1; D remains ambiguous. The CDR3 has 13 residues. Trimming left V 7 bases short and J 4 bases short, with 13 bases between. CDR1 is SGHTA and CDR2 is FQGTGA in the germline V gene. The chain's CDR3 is CASNQLRFTEAFF. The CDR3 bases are TGTGCCAGCAACCAGCTCAGGTTCACTGAAGCTTTCTTT.

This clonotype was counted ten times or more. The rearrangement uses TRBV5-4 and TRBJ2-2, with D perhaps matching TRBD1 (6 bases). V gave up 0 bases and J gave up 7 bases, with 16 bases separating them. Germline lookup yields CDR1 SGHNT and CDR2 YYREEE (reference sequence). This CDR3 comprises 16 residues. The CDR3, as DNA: TGTGCCAGCAGCTTGGATCAGGGGAGCAACCTCGGGGAGCTGTTTTTT. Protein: CASSLDQGSNLGELFF.

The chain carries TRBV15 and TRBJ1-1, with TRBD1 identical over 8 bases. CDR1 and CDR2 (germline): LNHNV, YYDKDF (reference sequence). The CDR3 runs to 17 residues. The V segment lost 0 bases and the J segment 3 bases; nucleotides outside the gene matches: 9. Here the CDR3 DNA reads TGTGCCACCAGCAGAGACAGGGGGCTAGACGGGCACACTGAAGCTTTCTTT. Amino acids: CATSRDRGLDGHTEAFF.